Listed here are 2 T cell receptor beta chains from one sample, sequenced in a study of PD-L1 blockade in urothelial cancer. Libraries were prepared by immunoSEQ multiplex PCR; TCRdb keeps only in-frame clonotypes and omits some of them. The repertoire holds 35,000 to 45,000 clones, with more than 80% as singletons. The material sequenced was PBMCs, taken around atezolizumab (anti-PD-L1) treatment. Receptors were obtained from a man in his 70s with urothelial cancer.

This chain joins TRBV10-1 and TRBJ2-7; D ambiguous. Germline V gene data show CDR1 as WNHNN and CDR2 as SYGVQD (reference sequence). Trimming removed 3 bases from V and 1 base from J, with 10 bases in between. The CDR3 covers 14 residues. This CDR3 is CASSDDKTSYEQYF. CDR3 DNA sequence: TGCGCCAGCAGTGATGACAAAACTTCCTACGAGCAGTACTTC.

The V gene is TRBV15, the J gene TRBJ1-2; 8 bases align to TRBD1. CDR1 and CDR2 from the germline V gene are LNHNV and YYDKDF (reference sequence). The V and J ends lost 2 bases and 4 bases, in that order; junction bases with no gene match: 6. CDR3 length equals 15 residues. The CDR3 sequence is CATSRHGTGFYGYTF. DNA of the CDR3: TGTGCCACCAGCAGACATGGGACAGGCTTCTATGGCTACACCTTC. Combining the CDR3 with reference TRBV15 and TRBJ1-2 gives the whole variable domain DAMVIQNPRYQVTQFGKPVTLSCSQTLNHNVMYWYQQKSSQAPKLLFHYYDKDFNNEADTPDNFQSRRPNTSFCFLDIRSPGLGDTAMYLCATSRHGTGFYGYTFGSGTRLTVV.